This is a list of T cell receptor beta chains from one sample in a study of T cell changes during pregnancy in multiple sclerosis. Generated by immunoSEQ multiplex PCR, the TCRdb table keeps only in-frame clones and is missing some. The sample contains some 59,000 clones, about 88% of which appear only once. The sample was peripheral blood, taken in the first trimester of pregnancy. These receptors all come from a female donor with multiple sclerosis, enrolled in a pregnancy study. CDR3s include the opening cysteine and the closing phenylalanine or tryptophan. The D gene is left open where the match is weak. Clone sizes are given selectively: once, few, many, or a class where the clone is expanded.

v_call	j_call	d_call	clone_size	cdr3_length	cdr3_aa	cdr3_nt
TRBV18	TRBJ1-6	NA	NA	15	CASSPSFQGNSPLHF	TGTGCCAGCTCACCGAGCTTCCAGGGAAATTCACCCCTCCACTTT
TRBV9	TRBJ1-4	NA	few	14	CASSVGAANEKLFF	TGTGCCAGCAGCGTGGGGGCGGCTAATGAAAAACTGTTTTTT
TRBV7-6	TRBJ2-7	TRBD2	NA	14	CASSPLAGEDEQYF	TGTGCCAGCAGCCCGCTAGCGGGAGAGGACGAGCAGTACTTC
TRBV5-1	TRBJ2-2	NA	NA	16	CASSRRGRFTTGELFF	TGCGCCAGCAGCCGCAGGGGGAGGTTTACCACCGGGGAGCTGTTTTTT
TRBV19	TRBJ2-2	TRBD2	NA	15	CASMPLAGGVGELFF	TGTGCCAGTATGCCTCTAGCGGGGGGAGTCGGGGAGCTGTTTTTT
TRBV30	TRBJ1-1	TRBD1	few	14	CAWSSGQGVAEAFF	TGTGCCTGGAGTTCCGGACAGGGAGTGGCTGAAGCTTTCTTT
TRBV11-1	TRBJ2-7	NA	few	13	CASRSKGGYEQYF	TGTGCCAGCAGATCGAAAGGGGGTTACGAGCAGTACTTC
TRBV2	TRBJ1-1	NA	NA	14	CASKGAREDTEAFF	TGTGCCAGCAAAGGCGCCAGGGAAGATACTGAAGCTTTCTTT
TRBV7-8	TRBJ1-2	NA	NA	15	CASSLGSTPNYGYTF	TGTGCCAGCAGCTTAGGTTCCACACCTAACTATGGCTACACCTTC
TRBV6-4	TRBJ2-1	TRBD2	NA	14	CASSELAGVLEQFF	TGTGCCAGCAGTGAACTAGCGGGAGTCCTTGAGCAGTTCTTC
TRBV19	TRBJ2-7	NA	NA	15	CASSIRAFVVYEQYF	TGTGCCAGTAGTATCAGGGCCTTCGTAGTCTACGAGCAGTACTTC
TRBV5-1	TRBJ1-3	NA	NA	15	CASASAVGAGNTIYF	TGCGCCAGCGCTTCGGCGGTAGGGGCTGGAAACACCATATATTTT
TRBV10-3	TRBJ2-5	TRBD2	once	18	CAISDPRGVAGGMETQYF	TGTGCCATCAGTGACCCGAGGGGAGTAGCGGGAGGTATGGAGACCCAGTACTTC
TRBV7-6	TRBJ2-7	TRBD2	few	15	CASSLGSGSTYEQYF	TGTGCCAGCAGCTTAGGCAGCGGGAGTACCTACGAGCAGTACTTC
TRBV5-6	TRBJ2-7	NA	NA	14	CASSFVGASSEQYF	TGTGCCAGCAGCTTTGTGGGGGCGAGCTCCGAGCAGTACTTC
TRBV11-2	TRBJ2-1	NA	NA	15	CASSLASVVRLPQFF	TGTGCCAGCAGCTTAGCTAGTGTGGTCCGCCTTCCCCAATTCTTC
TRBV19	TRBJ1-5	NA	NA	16	CASSRLFRQDNQPQHF	TGTGCCAGTAGCCGTTTATTTAGACAGGACAATCAGCCCCAGCATTTT
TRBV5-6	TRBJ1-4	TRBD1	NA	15	CASSSDRVDNEKLFF	TGTGCCAGCAGCTCCGACAGGGTAGATAATGAAAAACTGTTTTTT
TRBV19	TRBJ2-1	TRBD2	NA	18	CASSLGLAGGSSYNEQFF	TGTGCCAGTAGTCTCGGACTAGCGGGAGGTAGCTCCTACAATGAGCAGTTCTTC
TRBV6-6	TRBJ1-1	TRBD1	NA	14	CASSYSDRDTEAFF	TGTGCCAGCAGTTACTCCGACAGGGACACTGAAGCTTTCTTT
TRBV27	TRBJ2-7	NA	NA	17	CASSSSFRTPLFFEQYF	TGTGCCAGCAGTTCGAGTTTTCGTACCCCCTTATTCTTCGAGCAGTACTTC
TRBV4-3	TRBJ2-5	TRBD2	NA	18	CASSQERLAGGREETQYF	TGCGCCAGCAGCCAAGAACGGCTAGCGGGGGGGCGTGAAGAGACCCAGTACTTC
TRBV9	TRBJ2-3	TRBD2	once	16	CASSVSSGRAADTQYF	TGTGCCAGCAGCGTATCTAGCGGGAGGGCCGCAGATACGCAGTATTTT
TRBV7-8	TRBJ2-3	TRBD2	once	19	CASSLARSGGPKSIDTQYF	TGTGCCAGCAGCTTAGCGAGGAGCGGGGGCCCGAAGAGTATAGATACGCAGTATTTT
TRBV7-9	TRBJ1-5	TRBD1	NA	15	CASSLGTGVNQPQHF	TGTGCCAGCAGCTTAGGGACAGGGGTCAATCAGCCCCAGCATTTT
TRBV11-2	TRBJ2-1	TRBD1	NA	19	CASSDPVVTRDRGYNEQFF	TGTGCCAGCAGCGATCCCGTCGTTACACGGGACAGGGGTTACAATGAGCAGTTCTTC
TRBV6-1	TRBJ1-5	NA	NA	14	CASRDGRGNQPQHF	TGTGCCAGCAGAGACGGGAGGGGCAATCAGCCCCAGCATTTT
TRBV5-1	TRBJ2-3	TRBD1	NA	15	CASSYVTGLTDTQYF	TGCGCCAGCAGCTACGTGACAGGGCTCACAGATACGCAGTATTTT
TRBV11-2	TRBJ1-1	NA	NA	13	CASSPHFSSEAFF	TGTGCCAGCAGCCCGCACTTCTCTTCTGAAGCTTTCTTT
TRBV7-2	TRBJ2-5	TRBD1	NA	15	CASSRSLTGAETQYF	TGTGCCAGCAGCCGTAGTCTCACAGGGGCTGAGACCCAGTACTTC
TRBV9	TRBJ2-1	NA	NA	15	CASSVLSGFYNEQFF	TGTGCCAGCAGCGTACTAAGCGGCTTTTACAATGAGCAGTTCTTC
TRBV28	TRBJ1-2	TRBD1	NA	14	CASSLQGEVYGYTF	TGTGCCAGCAGTCTTCAGGGGGAGGTATATGGCTACACCTTC
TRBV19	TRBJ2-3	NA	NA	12	CASSTSQGTQYF	TGTGCCAGTAGTACATCCCAGGGAACGCAGTATTTT
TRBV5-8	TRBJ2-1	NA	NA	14	CASSKSGSYNEQFF	TGTGCCAGCAGTAAGAGTGGCTCCTACAATGAGCAGTTCTTC
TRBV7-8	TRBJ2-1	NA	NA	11	CAGGSYNEQFF	TGTGCCGGAGGCTCCTACAATGAGCAGTTCTTC
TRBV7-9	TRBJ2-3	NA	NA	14	CASSLGANTDTQYF	TGTGCCAGCAGCTTAGGGGCCAACACAGATACGCAGTATTTT
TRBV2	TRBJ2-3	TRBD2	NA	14	CASTGSGGTDTQYF	TGTGCCAGCACCGGTAGCGGGGGCACAGATACGCAGTATTTT
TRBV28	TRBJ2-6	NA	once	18	CASISPGARISGANVLTF	TGTGCCAGCATCTCCCCAGGGGCTCGAATCTCTGGGGCCAACGTCCTGACTTTC